The clone carrying this T cell receptor beta chain was observed once. Original processing methods: Reference gene primers were amplified, and this amplification served to estimate nucleated cell counts. Profiling relied on immunoSEQ multiplex PCR, and the TCRdb table lists in-frame clones only, not all of them. V, J and clone size are those of that table, while D and trimming were read from the DNA. The sample holds about 23,000 clones; approximately 86% are singletons and the top ten take about 18%. The entry originates in a study of blood T cell repertoires in COVID-19. Overall study: Samples of COVID-19 (acute and convalescent) were obtained from the United States, Italy and Spain. The analysed material was cDNA or gDNA that came from T cells, B-cell-depleted T cells, or PBMCs.

Trimming cost V 0 bases and J 2 bases, with 13 bases left between them. CDR1 is MNHEY, CDR2 SVGAGI, per germline. The CDR3 length is 16 residues. The sequenced sample was peripheral blood. The rearrangement links TRBV6-5 to TRBJ1-2, with a possible D match to TRBD1 (5 bases). The TCR sequence derives from a human donor with acute or convalescent COVID-19. The donor label of this sample is uncertain. The chain's CDR3 is CASSYSSSGINYGYTF. In DNA, the CDR3 is TGTGCCAGCAGTTACTCGTCATCAGGGATCAACTATGGCTACACCTTC.